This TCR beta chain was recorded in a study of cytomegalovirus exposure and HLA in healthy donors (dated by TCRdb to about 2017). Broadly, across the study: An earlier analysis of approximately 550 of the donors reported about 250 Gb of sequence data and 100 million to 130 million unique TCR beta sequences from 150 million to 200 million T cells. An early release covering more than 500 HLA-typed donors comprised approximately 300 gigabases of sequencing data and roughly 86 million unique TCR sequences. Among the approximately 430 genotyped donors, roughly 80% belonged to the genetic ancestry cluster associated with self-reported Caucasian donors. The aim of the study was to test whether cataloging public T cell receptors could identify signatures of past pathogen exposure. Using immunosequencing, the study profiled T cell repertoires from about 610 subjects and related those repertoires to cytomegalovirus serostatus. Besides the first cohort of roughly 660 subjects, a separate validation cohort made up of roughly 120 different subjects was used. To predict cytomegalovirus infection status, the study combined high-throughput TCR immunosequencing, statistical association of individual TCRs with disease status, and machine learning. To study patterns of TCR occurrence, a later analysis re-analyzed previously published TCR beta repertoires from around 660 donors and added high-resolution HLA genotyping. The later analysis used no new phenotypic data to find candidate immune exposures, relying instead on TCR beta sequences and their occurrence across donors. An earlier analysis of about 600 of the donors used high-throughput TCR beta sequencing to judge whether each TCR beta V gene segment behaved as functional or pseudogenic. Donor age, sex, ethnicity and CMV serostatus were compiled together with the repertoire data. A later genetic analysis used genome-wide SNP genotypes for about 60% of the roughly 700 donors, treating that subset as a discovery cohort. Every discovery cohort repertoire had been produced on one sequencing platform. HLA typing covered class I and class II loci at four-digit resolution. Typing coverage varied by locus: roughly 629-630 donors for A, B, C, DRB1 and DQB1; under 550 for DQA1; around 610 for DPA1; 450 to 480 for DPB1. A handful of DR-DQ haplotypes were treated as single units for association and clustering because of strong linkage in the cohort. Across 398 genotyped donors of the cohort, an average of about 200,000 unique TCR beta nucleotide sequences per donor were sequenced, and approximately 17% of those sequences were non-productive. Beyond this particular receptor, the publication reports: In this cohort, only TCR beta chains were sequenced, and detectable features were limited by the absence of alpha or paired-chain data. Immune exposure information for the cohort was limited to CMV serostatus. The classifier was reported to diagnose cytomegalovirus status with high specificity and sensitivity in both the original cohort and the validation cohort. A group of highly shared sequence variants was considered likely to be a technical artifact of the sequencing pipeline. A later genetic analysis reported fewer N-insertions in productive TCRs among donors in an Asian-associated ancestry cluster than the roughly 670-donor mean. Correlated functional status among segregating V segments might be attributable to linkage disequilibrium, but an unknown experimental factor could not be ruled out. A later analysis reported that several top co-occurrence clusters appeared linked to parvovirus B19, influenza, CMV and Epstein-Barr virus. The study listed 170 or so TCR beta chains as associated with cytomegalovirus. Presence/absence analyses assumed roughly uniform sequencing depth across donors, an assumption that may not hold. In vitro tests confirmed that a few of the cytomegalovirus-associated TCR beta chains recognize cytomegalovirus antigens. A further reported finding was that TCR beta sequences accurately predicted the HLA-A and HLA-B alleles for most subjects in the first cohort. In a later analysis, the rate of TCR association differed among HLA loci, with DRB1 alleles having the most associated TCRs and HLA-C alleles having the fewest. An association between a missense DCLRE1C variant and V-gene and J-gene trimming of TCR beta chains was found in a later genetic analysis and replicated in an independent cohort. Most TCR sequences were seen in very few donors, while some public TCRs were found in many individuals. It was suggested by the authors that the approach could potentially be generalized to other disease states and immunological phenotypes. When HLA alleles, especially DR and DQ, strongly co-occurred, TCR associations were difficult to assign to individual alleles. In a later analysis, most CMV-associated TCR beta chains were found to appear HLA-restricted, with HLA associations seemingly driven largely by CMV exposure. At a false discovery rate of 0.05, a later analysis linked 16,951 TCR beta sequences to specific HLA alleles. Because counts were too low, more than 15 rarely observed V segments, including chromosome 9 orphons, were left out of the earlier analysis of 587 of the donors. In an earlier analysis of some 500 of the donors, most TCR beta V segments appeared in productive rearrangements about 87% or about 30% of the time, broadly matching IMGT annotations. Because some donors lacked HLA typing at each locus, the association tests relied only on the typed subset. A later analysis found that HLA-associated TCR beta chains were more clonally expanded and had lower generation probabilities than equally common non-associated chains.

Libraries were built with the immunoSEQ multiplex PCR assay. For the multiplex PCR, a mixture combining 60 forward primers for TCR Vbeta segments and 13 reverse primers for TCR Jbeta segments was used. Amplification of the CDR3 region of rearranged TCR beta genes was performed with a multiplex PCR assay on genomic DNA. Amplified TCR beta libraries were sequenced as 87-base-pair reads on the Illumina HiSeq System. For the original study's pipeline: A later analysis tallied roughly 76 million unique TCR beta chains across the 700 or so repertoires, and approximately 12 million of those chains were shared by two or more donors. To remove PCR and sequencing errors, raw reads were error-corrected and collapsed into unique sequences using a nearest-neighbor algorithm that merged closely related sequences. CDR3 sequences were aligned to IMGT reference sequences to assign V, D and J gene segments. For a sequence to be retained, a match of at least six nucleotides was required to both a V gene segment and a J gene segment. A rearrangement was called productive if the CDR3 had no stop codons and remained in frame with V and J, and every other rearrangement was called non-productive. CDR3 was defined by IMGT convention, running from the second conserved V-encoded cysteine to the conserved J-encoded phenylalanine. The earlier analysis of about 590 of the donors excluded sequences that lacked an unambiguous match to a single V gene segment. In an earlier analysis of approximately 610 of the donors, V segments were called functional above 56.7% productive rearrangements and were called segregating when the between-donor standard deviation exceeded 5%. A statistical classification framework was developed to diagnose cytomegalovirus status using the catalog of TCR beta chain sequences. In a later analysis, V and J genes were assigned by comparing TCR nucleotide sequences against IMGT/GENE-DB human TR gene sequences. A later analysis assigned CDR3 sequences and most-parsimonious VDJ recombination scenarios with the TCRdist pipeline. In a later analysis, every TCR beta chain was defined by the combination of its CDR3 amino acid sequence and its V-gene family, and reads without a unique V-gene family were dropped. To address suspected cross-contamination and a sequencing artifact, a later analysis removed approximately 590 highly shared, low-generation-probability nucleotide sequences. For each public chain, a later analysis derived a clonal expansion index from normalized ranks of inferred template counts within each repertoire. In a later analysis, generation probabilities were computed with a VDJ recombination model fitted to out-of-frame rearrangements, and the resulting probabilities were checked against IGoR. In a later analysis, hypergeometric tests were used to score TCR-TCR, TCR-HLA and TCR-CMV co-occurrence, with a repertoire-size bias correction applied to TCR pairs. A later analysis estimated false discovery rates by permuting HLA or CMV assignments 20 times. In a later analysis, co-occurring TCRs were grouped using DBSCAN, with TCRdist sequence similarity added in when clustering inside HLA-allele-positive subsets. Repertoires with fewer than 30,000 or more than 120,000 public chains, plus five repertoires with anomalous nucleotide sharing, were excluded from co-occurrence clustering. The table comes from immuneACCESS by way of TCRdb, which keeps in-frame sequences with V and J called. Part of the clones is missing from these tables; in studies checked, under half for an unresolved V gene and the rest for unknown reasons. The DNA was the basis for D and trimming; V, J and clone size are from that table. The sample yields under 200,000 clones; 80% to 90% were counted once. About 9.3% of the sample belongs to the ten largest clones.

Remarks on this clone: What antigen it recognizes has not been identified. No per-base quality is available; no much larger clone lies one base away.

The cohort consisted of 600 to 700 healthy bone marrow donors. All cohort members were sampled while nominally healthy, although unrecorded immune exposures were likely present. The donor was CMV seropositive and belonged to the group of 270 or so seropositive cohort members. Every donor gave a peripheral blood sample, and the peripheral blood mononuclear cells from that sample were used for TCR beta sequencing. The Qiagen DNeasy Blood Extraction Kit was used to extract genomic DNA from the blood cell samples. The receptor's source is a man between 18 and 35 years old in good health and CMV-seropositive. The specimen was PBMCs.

The nucleotides are TGCGCCAGCAGCCAAGGGGCTAGCGGGGGCAAGGATGAGCAGTTCTTC. Its translation is CASSQGASGGKDEQFF. This chain joins TRBV4-1 to TRBJ2-1; a stretch of 10 junction bases matches TRBD2. From the germline V gene, CDR1 is MGHRA and CDR2 is YSYEKL. From its cysteine to its phenylalanine, the CDR3 spans 16 amino acids. Here the CDR3 DNA is all that survives: 48 bases in frame from base 1. The germline V and J ends show losses of 1 base and 8 bases respectively, and no gene match explains 8 bases of the junction.